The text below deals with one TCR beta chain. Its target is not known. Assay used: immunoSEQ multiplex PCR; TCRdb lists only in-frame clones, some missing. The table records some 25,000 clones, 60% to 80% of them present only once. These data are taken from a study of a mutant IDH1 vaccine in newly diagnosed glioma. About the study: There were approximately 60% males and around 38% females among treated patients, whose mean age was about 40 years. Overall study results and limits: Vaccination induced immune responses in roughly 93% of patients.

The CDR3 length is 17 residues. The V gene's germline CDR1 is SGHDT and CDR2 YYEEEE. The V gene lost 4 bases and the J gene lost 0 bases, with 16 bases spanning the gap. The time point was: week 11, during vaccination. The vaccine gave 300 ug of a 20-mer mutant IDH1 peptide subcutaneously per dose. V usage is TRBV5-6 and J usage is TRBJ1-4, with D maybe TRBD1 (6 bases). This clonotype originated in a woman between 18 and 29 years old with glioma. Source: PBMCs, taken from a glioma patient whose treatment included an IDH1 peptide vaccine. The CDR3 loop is CASSAYRQDPTNEKLFF. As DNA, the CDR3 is TGTGCCAGCAGCGCGTACCGACAGGACCCAACTAATGAAAAACTGTTTTTT.